This T cell receptor beta chain was retrieved from a study of long-term antiretroviral therapy in people with HIV. This CDR3 is 17 amino acids long. The J segment lost 2 bases and the V segment lost 6 bases, leaving 13 bases of the junction unmatched. At survey level, the immunoSEQ assay was run in its v3.0 version. Only in-frame clones appear in the TCRdb table, and some are missing; sequencing was by immunoSEQ multiplex PCR. Counted here are 30,000 to 40,000 clones, roughly 80% occurring once; the ten biggest clones make up 7.9%. As to this clone: Antigen specificity is unknown.

Every donor contributed at least one pre-ART and at least two post-ART PBMC samples. Study-wide findings and caveats: HIV repertoires spanned tighter CDR3 length ranges than controls did. Subsequent to ART, diversity was augmented yet persisted below that of transplant donor controls.

The sequence came from a man between 18 and 29 years old with HIV. This material consisted of unsorted PBMCs, taken 0.4 years before starting antiretroviral therapy. The chain combines TRBV23-1 with TRBJ1-3; the match to TRBD1 covers 7 bases. TRBV23-1 is recorded as an ORF, its role being uncertain. The CDR3 sequence: CASSNPPTGFPGNTIYF. The CDR3 nucleotides are TGCGCCAGCAGCAACCCGCCGACAGGGTTTCCTGGAAACACCATATATTTT.